This T cell receptor beta chain derives from a study of a mutant IDH1 vaccine in newly diagnosed glioma. Study in general: Vaccination started 4-6 weeks after radiotherapy alone, or with temozolomide cycles. V12 fell at week 35 and V13, the study end, at week 47. Earlier care involved radiotherapy, temozolomide, or both, and the majority received both. Whole-study findings and limits: Among all patients, vaccine-induced immune responses occurred in over 80%.

Note on this clone: The antigen remains unidentified.

The time point is: week 47, end of study. With topical imiquimod, each dose of the vaccine consisted of 300 ug of mutant IDH1 20-mer peptide. Profiling relied on immunoSEQ multiplex PCR, and the TCRdb table lists in-frame clones only, not all of them. The table has about 24,000 clones, roughly 80% seen once. Germline V CDR1 and CDR2: LGHNA, YSLEER. V was shortened by 4 bases and J by 0 bases, with 10 bases between the two germline ends. The CDR3 length is 14 residues. The chain couples TRBV4-3 to TRBJ2-7; D call uncertain. This receptor was obtained from a man in his forties with glioma. Some clones in this sample may be carry-over from other donors' samples. The sample was PBMCs, taken from a glioma patient whose treatment included an IDH1 peptide vaccine. Here the CDR3 reads CASSPDPISYEQYF. CDR3 bases: TGCGCCAGCAGCCCAGACCCAATCTCCTACGAGCAGTACTTC.